This T cell receptor (beta chain) emerged from a study of cytomegalovirus exposure and HLA in healthy donors. Study-level points and caveats: Many donors shared some public TCRs, even though most TCR sequences were rare.

A single count supports this clone. Its antigen is not known. It was with 60 Vbeta and 13 Jbeta primers that the PCR ran. Clones were read by immunoSEQ multiplex PCR, and TCRdb kept only the in-frame ones, dropping some. The sample holds approximately 220,000 clones, roughly 87% seen once. V gave up 4 bases and J gave up 1 base, with 11 bases separating them. Germline CDR1 and CDR2: MNHNS and SASEGT. This CDR3 is 15 amino acids long. The chain recombines TRBV6-1 with TRBJ1-3; D may be TRBD1 (6 bases). The sequence was collected from a man aged 35 to 55 in good health and CMV-seropositive. Sequenced input: PBMCs. CDR3 nucleotide sequence: TGTGCCAGCAGTGCCTGGACAGTTTCTGGAAACACCATATATTTT. As protein: CASSAWTVSGNTIYF.